This T cell receptor beta chain was recovered during a study of blood T cell repertoires in COVID-19. Study context: COVID-19 samples collected from the United States, Italy and Spain covered acute and convalescent phases.

This clone was detected a few times. The study drew participants aged roughly 18 to 95 years from some 25 US areas. Categorization into cohorts depended on clinical history that participants reported. The assay was immunoSEQ multiplex PCR, and TCRdb's table has in-frame clones only and misses some. This table holds a few hundred thousand clones, over 75% found once. The V and J ends lost 5 bases and 2 bases respectively, with 18 bases between them. The germline CDR1 and CDR2 sequences are LNHDA and SQIVND (reference sequence). The CDR3 is made up of 17 amino acids. The chain combines TRBV19 with TRBJ2-2; D might be TRBD1 (5 bases). Sample: PBMCs or T cells enriched from blood (not recorded which). The sequence was obtained from a man aged 30 to 45 in a cohort exposed to, infected with or recovered from COVID-19 (not recorded which). The CDR3 DNA is TGTGCCAGTAGTCCGACCCGGACAACTTTAAACACCGGGGAGCTGTTTTTT. It translates to CASSPTRTTLNTGELFF. Based on the CDR3 plus reference TRBV19 and TRBJ2-2, the full variable domain is DGGITQSPKYLFRKEGQNVTLSCEQNLNHDAMYWYRQDPGQGLRLIYYSQIVNDFQKGDIAEGYSVSREKKESFPLTVTSAQKNPTAFYLCASSPTRTTLNTGELFFGEGSRLTVL.